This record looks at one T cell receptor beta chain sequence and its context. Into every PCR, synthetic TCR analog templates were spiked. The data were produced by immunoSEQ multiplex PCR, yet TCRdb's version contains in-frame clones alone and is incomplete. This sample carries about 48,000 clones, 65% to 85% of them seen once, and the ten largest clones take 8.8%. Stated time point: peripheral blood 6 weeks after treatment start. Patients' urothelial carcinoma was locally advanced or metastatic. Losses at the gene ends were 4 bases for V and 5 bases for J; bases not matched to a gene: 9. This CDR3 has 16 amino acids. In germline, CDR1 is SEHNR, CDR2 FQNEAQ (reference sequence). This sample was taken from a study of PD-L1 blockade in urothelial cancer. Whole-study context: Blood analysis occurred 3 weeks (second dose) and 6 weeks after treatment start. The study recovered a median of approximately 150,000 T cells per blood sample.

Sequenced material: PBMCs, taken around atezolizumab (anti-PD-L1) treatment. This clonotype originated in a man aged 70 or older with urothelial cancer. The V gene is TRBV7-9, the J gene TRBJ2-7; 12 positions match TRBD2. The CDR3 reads CASSSPASSGRDEQYF. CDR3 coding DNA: TGTGCCAGCAGCTCCCCCGCCTCTAGCGGGAGGGACGAGCAGTACTTC.